These 7 T cell receptor beta chains were sequenced from one sample in a study of tissue T cells after allogeneic stem cell transplantation. Clones were sequenced by immunoSEQ multiplex PCR, and TCRdb holds only the in-frame ones, with some missing. The sample lists some 1,500 clones, over 45% seen once, with around 50% in the top ten. Specified time point: mouse harvest day 14 after allogeneic transplant. Tail vein injection delivered 10^7 T-cell-depleted bone marrow cells and 10^6 splenic CD5+ T cells. The sample consisted of spleen. Receptors were obtained from a female BALB/c mouse given C57BL/6 T cells with graft-versus-host disease after an allogeneic hematopoietic cell transplant.

This clone was seen more than once but under ten times. Each gene name is a mouse one. Sequencing ends 1 residue short of the CDR3 end; the germline J gene provides the rest. The chain joins TRBV31 to TRBJ2-5; D remains unclear. The V gene's germline CDR1 is GKSSPN and CDR2 SITVG. Trimming shortened V by 4 bases and J by 3 bases, and 11 bases separated the two germline ends. The CDR3 covers 13 residues. The sequenced part of the CDR3 DNA is TGTGCCTGGACCCGGGTAATGCAAGACACCCAGTAC. Translated: CAWTRVMQDTQY. The CDR3, in full, reads CAWTRVMQDTQYF. Looking up the rest from reference TRBV31 and TRBJ2-5 gives the full variable domain: AQTIHQWPVAEIKAVGSPLSLGCTIKGKSSPNLYWYWQATGGTLQQLFYSITVGQVESVVQLNLSASRPKDDQFILSTEKLLLSHSGFYLCAWTRVMQDTQYFGPGTRLLVL.

This clone counts as medium-sized. Genes and germline are mouse. The read finishes 1 residue shy of the CDR3 end, and the germline J gene is used to complete it. This rearrangement joins TRBV12-1 to TRBJ2-3; TRBD1 matches at 11 bases. Germline values: CDR1 SGHSN, CDR2 HYEKVE. The CDR3 runs 15 residues. Losses at the gene ends were 0 bases for V and 2 bases for J; bases not matched to a gene: 0. CDR3 DNA (partial): TGTGCCAGCTCTCTCGGACAGGGGGCTGCAGAAACGCTGTAT. Protein sequence: CASSLGQGAAETLY. The CDR3, in full, reads CASSLGQGAAETLYF. The variable domain in full, with the rest retrieved from reference TRBV12-1 and TRBJ2-3, is DSGVVQSPRHIIKEKGGRSVLTCIPISGHSNVVWYQQTLGKELKFLIQHYEKVERDKGFLPSRFSVQQFDDYHSEMNMSALELEDSAMYFCASSLGQGAAETLYFGSGTRLTVL.

Concerning this clone: Here the gene names and germline are mouse. The missing CDR3 end, 1 residue past where the read stops, is filled in from the germline J gene. The chain links TRBV13-2 to TRBJ1-1; D gene ambiguous. Trimming took off 0 bases at V and 0 bases at J, with 6 bases between the two ends. The germline CDR1 and CDR2 sequences are NNHNN and SYGAGS (reference sequence). The CDR3 totals 14 residues. CDR3 bases read: TGTGCCAGCGGTGATGGCATTGCAAACACAGAAGTCTTC. Protein: CASGDGIANTEVF. The whole CDR3 sequence reads CASGDGIANTEVFF.

On this clone: The genes and germline here are from mouse. Read data end 1 residue before the CDR3 end; the end is taken from the germline J gene. The J gene is TRBJ1-1, the V gene TRBV5; D gene ambiguous. The CDR3 is made up of 13 amino acids. Germline loops: CDR1 LGHNA, CDR2 YNLKQL (reference sequence). V was pared by 0 bases and J by 1 base, with 3 bases between. The DNA read from the CDR3 is TGTGCCAGCAGCCAAGACAGGAACACAGAAGTCTTC. Translation gives CASSQDRNTEVF. The entire CDR3 protein is CASSQDRNTEVFF.

With regard to this clone: Germline and genes here are mouse. The read is 1 residue too short to cover the CDR3 end, so that end is filled in from the germline J gene. The V call is TRBV17, the J call TRBJ2-1; D unresolved. This CDR3 is built from 13 residues. Trimming cost V 3 bases and J 3 bases, with 6 bases left between them. Germline CDR1 is MNHDT and CDR2 is YYDKIL. Incomplete CDR3 DNA: TGTGCTAGCAGTAGGACAATCTATGCTGAGCAGTTC. This codes for CASSRTIYAEQF. Given in full, the CDR3 is CASSRTIYAEQFF.

Comments on this clone: The genes and germline here are from mouse. The read ends 1 residue before the CDR3 terminus; that terminus is restored from the germline J gene. The rearrangement joins TRBV12-2 to TRBJ2-7, with TRBD2 matching over 9 bases. The CDR3 contains 15 residues. CDR1 is SGHLS, CDR2 HYDKME, per germline. With 2 bases clipped from V and 4 bases from J, the junction kept 8 bases outside the gene matches. The DNA read from the CDR3 is TGTGCCAGCTCTCGGACGACTGGGGGCCCTTATGAACAGTAC. This translates into CASSRTTGGPYEQY. The entire CDR3 reads CASSRTTGGPYEQYF.

In the case of this clone: Gene and germline names: mouse. The read terminates 1 residue ahead of where the CDR3 ends, so the germline J gene completes it. The rearrangement links TRBV29 to TRBJ1-1; 7 nucleotides align to TRBD1. The CDR3 covers 13 residues. V trimming: 5 bases; J trimming: 6 bases; junction bases outside the gene matches: 6. In germline, CDR1 is MSHET, CDR2 SYDVDS. The part of the CDR3 DNA that was read is TGTGCTAGCAGTCTTACCGGGACAGCAGAAGTCTTC. Translated: CASSLTGTAEVF. From start to end, the CDR3 is CASSLTGTAEVFF. Drawing the rest from reference TRBV29 and TRBJ1-1, the complete variable domain is DMKVTQMPRYLIKRMGENVLLECGQDMSHETMYWYRQDPGLGLQLIYISYDVDSNSEGDIPKGYRVSRKKREHFSLILDSAKTNQTSVYFCASSLTGTAEVFFGKGTRLTVV.